The clone carrying this TCR beta chain was found a few times. Its specificity is not known. The data are from a study of T-cell reconstitution after alpha-beta-depleted transplantation in children. Overall study findings and caveats: Where some patients showed high TCRbeta diversity at day 60, it came from recipient T cells and thymic progenitors that had survived. Newly produced T cells mostly accounted for T-cell counts and diversity one year post-transplant. In patients about two months after transplant, alpha-beta T cells reportedly arose from several hundred expanded graft clones.

Unique molecular identifiers were used in preparing the TCRbeta library. TCRdb used MiXCR to reprocess the PCR reads, holding one entry per CDR3 protein. The sample shows 530,000 or so distinct CDR3 sequences, roughly 30% of them seen only once. Per the germline V gene, CDR1 is KGHSH and CDR2 is LQKENI. With 3 bases removed from V and 7 bases from J, the gap between germline ends came to 13 bases. The CDR3 runs 14 residues. This receptor was taken from a boy under two years old with Wiskott-Aldrich syndrome, due to receive a stem cell transplant. The chain links TRBV18 to TRBJ2-1; perhaps TRBD2 as D (6 bases). The sequences come from PBMCs, collected before TCRalphabeta/CD19-depleted stem cell transplant. As DNA, the CDR3 is TGTGCCAGCTCACCTCTATTGAGCGGGAATGAGCAGTTCTTC. Translating gives CASSPLLSGNEQFF.